One and the same sample provided the 30 T cell receptor beta chains below, sequenced in a study of cytomegalovirus exposure and HLA in healthy donors. Vbeta (60) and Jbeta (13) primers were used in the PCR. Assay used: immunoSEQ multiplex PCR; TCRdb lists only in-frame clones, some missing. In the table there are under 200,000 clones, roughly four fifths of which are singletons. Sequencing used PBMCs. Source of these receptors: a woman aged 50 to 65 in good health and CMV-seronegative.

This sequence joins TRBV7-2 and TRBJ2-7, with D possibly being TRBD2 (6 bases). The ends were cut back, 5 bases at V and 1 base at J, with 12 bases in the middle. Germline assignment: CDR1 SGHTA and CDR2 FQGNSA. CDR3 length equals 14 residues. CDR3 residues: CASSPGLGSYEQYF. The CDR3 DNA sequence: TGTGCCAGCAGCCCGGGACTTGGATCCTACGAGCAGTACTTC. Looking up the rest from reference TRBV7-2 and TRBJ2-7 gives the full variable domain: GAGVSQSPSNKVTEKGKDVELRCDPISGHTALYWYRQSLGQGLEFLIYFQGNSAPDKSGLPSDRFSAERTGGSVSTLTIQRTQQEDSAVYLCASSPGLGSYEQYFGPGTRLTVT.

The genes are TRBV7-9 and TRBJ2-4; 7 bases agree with TRBD1. Germline V gene data show CDR1 as SEHNR and CDR2 as FQNEAQ (reference sequence). The CDR3 has 12 residues. With V trimmed by 11 bases and J by 7 bases, 8 bases remained unmatched. In DNA form, the CDR3 reads TGTGCCGGAACAGGGGTCGGCAACATTCAGTACTTC. It yields the protein CAGTGVGNIQYF.

The chain combines TRBV5-4 with TRBJ1-2; 7 bases are a match to TRBD1. This CDR3 contains 14 residues. V shed 0 bases and J 2 bases; nucleotides not matched to a gene: 1. The germline V gene encodes CDR1 SGHNT and CDR2 YYREEE (reference sequence). The CDR3 bases are TGTGCCAGCAGCTTGGTAGGGGGCAACTATGGCTACACCTTC. It yields the protein CASSLVGGNYGYTF.

The chain couples TRBV28 to TRBJ2-7; tentatively, D is TRBD2 (9 bases). Germline V gene sequence: CDR1 MDHEN, CDR2 SYDVKM. The CDR3 length is 14 residues. V lost 10 bases, J lost 2 bases, and 18 bases lay in between. In DNA form, the CDR3 reads TGTGCCACCCAGGGGGCTAGCGGGGCCTACGAGCAGTACTTC. Its translation is CATQGASGAYEQYF.

The chain carries TRBV15 and TRBJ2-1; TRBD1 is a possible D gene (5 bases). The CDR3 has 15 amino acids. Deletions cut 1 base from V and 0 bases from J, with 7 bases between. Germline loops: CDR1 LNHNV, CDR2 YYDKDF (reference sequence). CDR3 sequence (DNA): TGTGCCACCAGCAGAGTTCAGGGCTCCTACAATGAGCAGTTCTTC. Translation gives CATSRVQGSYNEQFF.

This chain links TRBV19 with TRBJ1-1; 9 bases agree with TRBD1. CDR1 and CDR2 from the germline V gene are LNHDA and SQIVND (reference sequence). The CDR3 sequence is 11 residues long. V lost 10 bases to trimming and J lost 10 bases; unmatched junction nucleotides: 7. The CDR3 reads CATGGQGRAFF. CDR3 DNA: TGTGCCACTGGGGGACAGGGTCGAGCTTTCTTT.

The J gene is TRBJ2-7, the V gene TRBV28; TRBD2 might be the D (5 bases). The CDR3 is 11 residues long. The germline V and J ends were trimmed by 8 bases and 0 bases, with 5 bases remaining between them. In germline, CDR1 is MDHEN, CDR2 SYDVKM. The DNA for the CDR3 is TGTGCCAGCGGGAGCTCCTACGAGCAGTACTTC. Its protein product is CASGSSYEQYF.

The chain is built from TRBV10-1 and TRBJ2-7, with 14 bases matching TRBD2. V lost 8 bases, J lost 6 bases, and 15 bases stayed unmatched. Germline V gives CDR1 WNHNN, CDR2 SYGVQD (reference sequence). The CDR3 loop spans 17 amino acids. CDR3 amino acids: CASPQSGLAGENCEQYF. CDR3 coding DNA: TGCGCCAGCCCCCAGTCGGGACTAGCGGGAGAGAATTGCGAGCAGTACTTC.

J is TRBJ2-7 and V is TRBV2, with D possibly TRBD1 on 5 matching bases. Germline CDR1 reads SNHLY; CDR2 reads FYNNEI. The CDR3 consists of 14 residues. Trimming removed 7 bases at V and 1 base at J, with 14 bases between. The CDR3 bases are TGTGCCAGCACCTCAGGGCCGGTATCCTACGAGCAGTACTTC. Encoded protein: CASTSGPVSYEQYF.

CDR3 DNA sequence: TGTGCCAGCAGCCCAGCGGGACTAGCCAAAAACATTCAGTACTTC. Translated: CASSPAGLAKNIQYF. The chain uses TRBV14 and TRBJ2-4, with 7 bases aligning to TRBD2. V lost 4 bases to trimming and J lost 0 bases; unmatched junction nucleotides: 3. This CDR3 contains 15 residues. Germline CDR1 is SGHDN and CDR2 is FVKESK.

Concerning this clone itself: The CDR3 does not end in the conserved phenylalanine or tryptophan, so this is likely a read error. CDR3 bases: TGTGCCAGCAGCCAAGGACAGGGGTATGGCTACACCCTC. Translating gives CASSQGQGYGYTL. The chain recombines TRBV14 with TRBJ1-2; 8 positions agree with TRBD1. Germline CDR1 reads SGHDN; CDR2 reads FVKESK. J lost 5 bases, V lost 1 base, and 0 bases had no gene match. The length of the CDR3 is 13 residues.

This clone was seen only once. V is TRBV19 and J is TRBJ2-2; 13 nucleotides align to TRBD2. The CDR3 is made up of 18 amino acids. Losses at the gene ends were 1 base for V and 7 bases for J; bases not matched to a gene: 9. The germline V gene has CDR1 LNHDA and CDR2 SQIVND (reference sequence). CDR3 coding DNA: TGTGCCAGTAGTATAGGTCGGAGGACTAGCGGGGGAGACGGGGAGCTGTTTTTT. Translated: CASSIGRRTSGGDGELFF.

V usage is TRBV30 and J usage is TRBJ1-1; a weak D match, TRBD1 (5 bases). This CDR3 contains 13 residues. V lost 3 bases, J lost 4 bases, and 12 bases lay in between. Looked up from germline, CDR1 is GTSNPN and CDR2 is SVGIG (reference sequence). The CDR3 DNA reads as TGTGCCTGGAGACACGCGGGGGGCACTGAAGCTTTCTTT. Encoded protein: CAWRHAGGTEAFF.

The J gene is TRBJ2-1, the V gene TRBV5-1; D might be TRBD2 (7 bases). V lost 0 bases, J lost 6 bases, and 13 bases lay in between. Germline V gene data show CDR1 as SGHRS and CDR2 as YFSETQ. This CDR3 is 15 amino acids long. CDR3 amino acids: CASSLVLGGANEQFF. The CDR3 bases are TGCGCCAGCAGCTTGGTTCTGGGGGGGGCCAATGAGCAGTTCTTC.

The chain is built from TRBV9 and TRBJ2-7, with no clear D. V was pared by 3 bases and J by 4 bases, with 14 bases between. Germline V gene data show CDR1 as SGDLS and CDR2 as YYNGEE. The CDR3 runs to 14 residues. The CDR3 DNA reads as TGTGCCAGCAGCGCACAAGTTAATGGTTACGAGCAGTACTTC. As protein: CASSAQVNGYEQYF.

V and J are TRBV15 and TRBJ2-4, with D perhaps TRBD1 (5 bases). V lost 1 base to trimming and J lost 7 bases, with 8 bases between them. The CDR3 spans 13 residues. CDR1 LNHNV and CDR2 YYDKDF come from the germline V gene (reference sequence). This chain's CDR3 is CATSRVDSNIQYF. DNA for the CDR3: TGTGCCACCAGCAGAGTAGACAGCAACATTCAGTACTTC.

The genes are TRBV19 and TRBJ1-1; 8 bases align to TRBD1. Germline V gene data show CDR1 as LNHDA and CDR2 as SQIVND (reference sequence). V shed 7 bases, J shed 3 bases, and the junction held 4 bases outside the gene matches. This CDR3 is built from 13 residues. As DNA, the CDR3 is TGTGCCAGTACCAGGGGGCTTTACACTGAAGCTTTCTTT. It encodes CASTRGLYTEAFF.

This clone showed up just once. The CDR3 DNA reads TGCGCCAGCAGCCAAGAAAGGTCTCAGCGCATTCAGTACTTC. Protein: CASSQERSQRIQYF. The V gene is TRBV4-3, the J gene TRBJ2-4, with unresolved D. Germline V lookup: CDR1 LGHNA, CDR2 YSLEER. CDR3 length: 14 residues. V was shortened by 0 bases and J by 9 bases, with 12 bases between the two germline ends.

J is TRBJ1-6 and V is TRBV9; no firm D call. V was shortened by 2 bases and J by 8 bases, with 11 bases between the two germline ends. This CDR3 spans 14 amino acids. Germline lookup yields CDR1 SGDLS and CDR2 YYNGEE. The CDR3 is CASSVGSGDSPLHF. CDR3 bases: TGTGCCAGCAGCGTGGGATCCGGGGATTCACCCCTCCACTTT.

In this sample, this clone turned up a few times. The CDR3 loop reads CASRPSGISGYEQYF. As DNA, the CDR3 is TGTGCCAGCAGGCCATCGGGAATATCGGGCTACGAGCAGTACTTC. The chain is built from TRBV6-5 and TRBJ2-7; perhaps TRBD2 as D (5 bases). CDR3 size: 15 residues. V was clipped by 6 bases and J by 3 bases, with 18 bases between them. Germline CDR1 is MNHEY and CDR2 is SVGAGI.

The DNA for the CDR3 is TGCAGCACTACTGCCACCCCTAACTATGGCTACACCTTC. This codes for CSTTATPNYGYTF. The chain joins TRBV29-1 to TRBJ1-2, with D uncertain. The CDR3 loop spans 13 amino acids. Germline CDR1 reads SQVTM; CDR2 reads ANQGSEA. Trimming removed 8 bases at V and 0 bases at J, with 13 bases between.

This clone was counted a single time. The CDR3 spells CASSPGQDYGYTF. Here the CDR3 DNA reads TGTGCCAGCAGCCCGGGACAGGACTATGGCTACACCTTC. The V and J genes are TRBV28 and TRBJ1-2; 8 bases are a match to TRBD1. This CDR3 has 13 residues. Germline CDR1 MDHEN, CDR2 SYDVKM. Trimming cost V 6 bases and J 3 bases; bases outside gene matches: 3.

Regarding this clone: One junction end does not reproduce the germline sequence, and a read error may be involved. The chain joins TRBV7-9 to TRBJ2-2, with 7 bases matching TRBD2. The germline V gene encodes CDR1 SEHNR and CDR2 FQNEAQ (reference sequence). The CDR3 extends over 16 amino acids. CDR3 protein: CSSSFQTSPRTGELFF. The CDR3 DNA is TGTTCCAGCAGCTTCCAGACTAGCCCACGAACCGGGGAGCTGTTTTTT.

The chain carries TRBV2 and TRBJ1-1; 10 bases agree with TRBD1. Germline V gene lookup returns CDR1 SNHLY and CDR2 FYNNEI. CDR3 length equals 12 residues. V lost 8 bases, J lost 4 bases, and 1 base stayed unmatched. The CDR3 nucleotides read TGTGCCAGCGGACAGGGGGGCACTGAAGCTTTCTTT. Translation: CASGQGGTEAFF. Based on the CDR3 plus reference TRBV2 and TRBJ1-1, the full variable domain is EPEVTQTPSHQVTQMGQEVILRCVPISNHLYFYWYRQILGQKVEFLVSFYNNEISEKSEIFDDQFSVERPDGSNFTLKIRSTKLEDSAMYFCASGQGGTEAFFGQGTRLTVV.

The table lists this clone with a few counts. The V call is TRBV11-2, the J call TRBJ2-5, with TRBD1 matching 7 bases. CDR1 is SGHAT, CDR2 FQNNGV, per germline. This CDR3 spans 14 amino acids. V gave up 4 bases and J gave up 4 bases; unmatched junction bases: 6. CDR3 DNA sequence: TGTGCCAGCAGCTCACAGGGGTGGGTAGAGACCCAGTACTTC. Translated: CASSSQGWVETQYF.

This clone has a handful of counts. The chain joins TRBV5-1 to TRBJ2-3, with D maybe TRBD2 (6 bases). The germline V and J ends were trimmed by 6 bases and 4 bases, with 18 bases remaining between them. This CDR3 has 15 amino acids. CDR1 is SGHRS and CDR2 is YFSETQ in the germline V gene. CDR3 loop: CASTPLPGVSDTQYF. CDR3 bases: TGCGCCAGCACCCCCCTCCCGGGAGTTTCAGATACGCAGTATTTT.

This sequence joins TRBV28 and TRBJ1-5; D might be TRBD1 (5 bases). The CDR3 is made up of 14 amino acids. The V and J ends lost 9 bases and 7 bases respectively, with 19 bases between them. Germline values: CDR1 MDHEN, CDR2 SYDVKM. The chain's CDR3 is CASYRSGRGQPQHF. CDR3 sequence (DNA): TGTGCCAGTTATAGATCAGGGCGAGGCCAGCCCCAGCATTTT. The full variable domain, in which reference TRBV28 and TRBJ1-5 provide the parts outside the CDR3, is DVKVTQSSRYLVKRTGEKVFLECVQDMDHENMFWYRQDPGLGLRLIYFSYDVKMKEKGDIPEGYSVSREKKERFSLILESASTNQTSMYLCASYRSGRGQPQHFGDGTRLSIL.

The J gene is TRBJ2-5, the V gene TRBV18; weak D call: TRBD2 (6 bases). Per the germline V gene, CDR1 is KGHSH and CDR2 is LQKENI. The CDR3 length is 14 residues. V lost 6 bases to trimming and J lost 7 bases, with 18 bases between them. CDR3 sequence (DNA): TGTGCCAGCTCCCCGGGCTCGGGGGACGCGACCCAGTACTTC. Translated, it gives CASSPGSGDATQYF.

The CDR3 spells CASSESLGGSLTGELFF. In DNA, the CDR3 is TGCGCCAGCAGTGAGTCGCTGGGCGGGAGTCTGACCGGGGAGCTGTTTTTT. The rearrangement uses TRBV10-1 and TRBJ2-2, with TRBD2 identical over 7 bases. The germline V gene has CDR1 WNHNN and CDR2 SYGVQD (reference sequence). Trimming cost V 0 bases and J 5 bases; bases outside gene matches: 9. The CDR3 runs to 17 residues.

The V call is TRBV2, the J call TRBJ2-5; 10 bases match TRBD2. V trimming: 7 bases; J trimming: 1 base; junction bases outside the gene matches: 9. The germline V gene has CDR1 SNHLY and CDR2 FYNNEI. The CDR3 consists of 16 residues. The CDR3: CASTDGLAGAQETQYF. CDR3 nucleotide sequence: TGTGCCAGCACCGACGGGCTAGCGGGGGCCCAAGAGACCCAGTACTTC.